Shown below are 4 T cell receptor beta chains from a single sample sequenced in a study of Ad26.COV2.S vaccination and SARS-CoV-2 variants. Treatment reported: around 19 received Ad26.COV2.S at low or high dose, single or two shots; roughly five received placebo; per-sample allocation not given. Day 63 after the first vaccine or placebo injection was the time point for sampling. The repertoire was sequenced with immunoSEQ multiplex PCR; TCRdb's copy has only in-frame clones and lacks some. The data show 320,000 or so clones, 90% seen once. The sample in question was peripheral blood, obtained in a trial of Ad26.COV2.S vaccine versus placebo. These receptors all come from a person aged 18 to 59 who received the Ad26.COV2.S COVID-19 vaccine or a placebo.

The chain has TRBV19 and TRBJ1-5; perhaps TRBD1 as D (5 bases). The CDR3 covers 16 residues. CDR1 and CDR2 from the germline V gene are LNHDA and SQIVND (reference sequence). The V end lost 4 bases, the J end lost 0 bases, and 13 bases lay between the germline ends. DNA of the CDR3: TGTGCCAGTAGTAGAACGACAGTAAATAGCAATCAGCCCCAGCATTTT. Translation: CASSRTTVNSNQPQHF.

The DNA for the CDR3 is TGTGCCAGCAGCGTCGGGGCGCTGCTGAACACTGAAGCTTTCTTT. Its translation: CASSVGALLNTEAFF. The chain has TRBV9 and TRBJ1-1; D is possibly TRBD1 (5 bases). The CDR3 extends over 15 amino acids. The germline V and J ends were trimmed by 2 bases and 0 bases, with 11 bases remaining between them. CDR1 and CDR2 from the germline V gene are SGDLS and YYNGEE.

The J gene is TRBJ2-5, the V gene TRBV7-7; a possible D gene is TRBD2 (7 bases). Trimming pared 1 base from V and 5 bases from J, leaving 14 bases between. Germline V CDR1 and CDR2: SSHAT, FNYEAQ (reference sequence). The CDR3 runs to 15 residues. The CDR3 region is CASSLGGGAWETQYF. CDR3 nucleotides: TGTGCCAGCAGCTTAGGAGGGGGGGCCTGGGAGACCCAGTACTTC.

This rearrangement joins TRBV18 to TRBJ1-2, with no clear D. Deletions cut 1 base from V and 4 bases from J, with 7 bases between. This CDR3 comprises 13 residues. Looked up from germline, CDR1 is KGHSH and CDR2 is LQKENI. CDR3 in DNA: TGTGCCAGCTCACCACGAGACGGCTATGGCTACACCTTC. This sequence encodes CASSPRDGYGYTF.